What follows are 17 T cell receptor beta chains derived from one specimen sequenced in a study of patients and donors after allogeneic stem cell transplantation. TCRdb reprocessed the RT-PCR reads with MiXCR, giving one entry per CDR3 protein. The table includes approximately 410,000 distinct CDR3 sequences, under 20% detected once. The specimen sequenced was blood, either unsorted or a sorted T cell fraction (not recorded which). The receptors originated from a human donor who was either an allogeneic HSCT recipient or a stem cell or donor lymphocyte infusion donor (not recorded which). It is not recorded whose cells these are; they may come from a transplant donor.

This clonotype was found many times. The chain is built from TRBV12-3 or TRBV12-4 and TRBJ2-3; D is undetermined. This CDR3 has 14 amino acids. V lost 6 bases, J lost 3 bases, and 13 bases lay in between. CDR3 protein: CASRLPYKTDTQYF. The CDR3 DNA sequence: TGTGCCAGCAGACTACCCTACAAAACAGATACGCAGTATTTT.

This chain joins TRBV29-1 and TRBJ2-6; D is uncertain. Trimming removed 6 bases from V and 0 bases from J, with 0 bases in between. Germline lookup yields CDR1 SQVTM and CDR2 ANQGSEA. CDR3 size: 11 residues. CDR3 nucleotide sequence: TGCAGCGTCTCTGGGGCCAACGTCCTGACTTTC. Its translation is CSVSGANVLTF.

Ten or more counts support this clonotype. The gene calls are TRBV15 and TRBJ2-3, with D possibly TRBD2 on 5 matching bases. The CDR3 has 16 amino acids. Germline V lookup: CDR1 LNHNV, CDR2 YYDKDF (reference sequence). V was pared by 0 bases and J by 2 bases, with 12 bases between. DNA of the CDR3: TGTGCCACCAGCAGAGATGCGGGCCCCTCCACAGATACGCAGTATTTT. This codes for CATSRDAGPSTDTQYF.

The rearrangement links TRBV7-2 to TRBJ1-1, with 7 bases that match TRBD1. V shed 0 bases, J shed 5 bases, and the junction held 6 bases outside the gene matches. CDR1 is SGHTA, CDR2 FQGNSA, per germline. The length of the CDR3 is 15 residues. The CDR3 DNA reads as TGTGCCAGCAGCTTAGCCCTTCAGGGGGGAACTGAAGCTTTCTTT. Protein sequence: CASSLALQGGTEAFF.

This clonotype was observed at least ten times. This rearrangement joins TRBV4-1 to TRBJ1-2; TRBD1 matches 12 bases. This CDR3 contains 18 residues. V shed 2 bases, J shed 6 bases, and the junction held 13 bases outside the gene matches. The germline V gene has CDR1 MGHRA and CDR2 YSYEKL. CDR3 region: CASSQPPGQGALGDGYTF. CDR3 DNA sequence: TGCGCCAGCAGCCAACCCCCGGGACAGGGGGCTCTTGGGGATGGCTACACCTTC.

The chain recombines TRBV7-3 with TRBJ1-1; D perhaps matches TRBD1 (5 bases). CDR3 length: 14 amino acids. Germline loops: CDR1 SGHTA, CDR2 FQGTGA. V was pared by 2 bases and J by 5 bases, with 12 bases between. The CDR3 protein is CASSLRPGGTEAFF. The CDR3 nucleotides are TGTGCCAGCAGCTTACGCCCCGGGGGAACTGAAGCTTTCTTT.

This CDR3 reads CASSLGLKGTDTQYF. The CDR3 bases are TGTGCCAGCAGCTTAGGTCTTAAGGGCACAGATACGCAGTATTTT. The chain joins TRBV11-2 to TRBJ2-3, with D unclear. This CDR3 is 15 amino acids long. V lost 1 base to trimming and J lost 1 base, with 9 bases between them. CDR1 and CDR2 (germline): SGHAT, FQNNGV.

In its sample, this clonotype was seen a few times. The chain joins TRBV11-2 to TRBJ2-7; 8 positions match TRBD1. The CDR3 contains 14 residues. V gave up 4 bases and J gave up 6 bases; unmatched junction bases: 8. Per germline, CDR1 SGHAT and CDR2 FQNNGV. The CDR3 bases are TGTGCCAGCAGCTCTATTACAGGGGGACCCGAGCAGTACTTC. Its translation: CASSSITGGPEQYF.

The chain links TRBV7-3 to TRBJ2-2; D gene uncertain. The CDR3 has 15 amino acids. CDR1 SGHTA and CDR2 FQGTGA come from the germline V gene. Trimming removed 6 bases from V and 6 bases from J, with 17 bases in between. The DNA for the CDR3 is TGTGCCAGCAGTCTGGACCCTTACGGATCCGGGGAGCTGTTTTTT. Amino acid sequence: CASSLDPYGSGELFF.

There are many counts of this clonotype. This chain joins TRBV4-1 and TRBJ1-1; tentative D call: TRBD1 (6 bases). Looked up from germline, CDR1 is MGHRA and CDR2 is YSYEKL. This CDR3 comprises 16 residues. Trimming took off 2 bases at V and 6 bases at J, with 19 bases between the two ends. The CDR3 here is CASSQHTDRFLAEAFF. CDR3 DNA sequence: TGCGCCAGCAGCCAACATACAGACAGGTTTTTGGCTGAAGCTTTCTTT.

The table lists this clonotype with many counts. This chain connects TRBV12-3 or TRBV12-4 to TRBJ2-5, with 7 bases identical to TRBD1. The CDR3 loop spans 13 amino acids. The ends lost 6 bases at V and 4 bases at J; junction bases unmatched: 5. DNA of the CDR3: TGTGCCAGCAGCCTCACAGGGGTAGAGACCCAGTACTTC. As protein: CASSLTGVETQYF.

This clonotype was counted at least ten times. The chain is built from TRBV6-1 and TRBJ2-6; D gene uncertain. Germline V lookup: CDR1 MNHNS, CDR2 SASEGT. V was shortened by 4 bases and J by 0 bases, with 13 bases between the two germline ends. The CDR3 spans 17 residues. The chain's CDR3 is CASSARADNSGANVLTF. DNA for the CDR3: TGTGCCAGCAGTGCCAGAGCAGATAACTCTGGGGCCAACGTCCTGACTTTC.

Only a few counts were recorded for this clonotype. The chain is built from TRBV7-2 and TRBJ2-1; D is ambiguous. V was cut by 2 bases and J by 0 bases, with 8 bases left in between. The CDR3 is made up of 15 amino acids. Germline CDR1 and CDR2: SGHTA and FQGNSA. CDR3 protein: CASSLMSNSYNEQFF. Here the CDR3 DNA reads TGTGCCAGCAGCTTAATGTCGAACTCCTACAATGAGCAGTTCTTC.

The chain links TRBV7-6 to TRBJ1-5; 8 positions match TRBD1. CDR1 SGHVS and CDR2 FNYEAQ come from the germline V gene. The J segment lost 0 bases and the V segment lost 4 bases, leaving 5 bases of the junction unmatched. CDR3 length: 16 amino acids. As DNA, the CDR3 is TGTGCCAGCAGCTCAGGACAGGGTTATAGCAATCAGCCCCAGCATTTT. It yields the protein CASSSGQGYSNQPQHF.

This clonotype was counted between two and nine times. This chain uses TRBV29-1 with TRBJ2-3; D is possibly TRBD1 (6 bases). Germline lookup yields CDR1 SQVTM and CDR2 ANQGSEA. This CDR3 spans 16 amino acids. V shed 2 bases and J shed 1 base, with 16 bases lying between them. CDR3 loop: CSVERDQGQGTDTQYF. The CDR3, as DNA: TGCAGCGTTGAACGAGATCAGGGGCAGGGCACAGATACGCAGTATTTT.

This clonotype was seen more than once but under ten times. The J gene is TRBJ1-1, the V gene TRBV10-3; 9 bases fit TRBD1. The trim removed 4 bases at V and 6 bases at J, leaving 6 bases unmatched. Germline V lookup: CDR1 ENHRY, CDR2 SYGVKD. The CDR3 is 14 residues long. The DNA for the CDR3 is TGTGCCATCAGTGCTAGGACAGGGGTGGCTGAAGCTTTCTTT. The encoded protein is CAISARTGVAEAFF.

The J gene is TRBJ2-4, the V gene TRBV4-1, with 7 bases lining up with TRBD1. The CDR3 length is 19 residues. Losses at the gene ends were 0 bases for V and 1 base for J; bases not matched to a gene: 12. CDR1 is MGHRA and CDR2 is YSYEKL in the germline V gene. The CDR3 bases are TGCGCCAGCAGCCAAGATCAGGTTGAGGGGACAGTGGCCAAAAACATTCAGTACTTC. Translated, it gives CASSQDQVEGTVAKNIQYF.